The clone carrying this T cell receptor beta chain was detected once. Its target is unknown. The input was approximately 500 ng total RNA; TCR beta cDNA was made from it with a constant-region primer. Generation of the TCR beta libraries relied on three nested multiplex PCR rounds using slightly modified ARM-PCR. TRBV1-TRBV30 forward primers paired with a C-beta reverse primer were used in the first two PCR rounds, which ran approximately 10 cycles each. TCRdb reanalysed the multiplex PCR reads using MiXCR and keeps one entry per CDR3 protein. Of about 180,000 distinct CDR3 sequences listed, about 60% are singletons. This record comes from a study of tumor-infiltrating lymphocytes in primary liver carcinoma. Notes on the study in general: For tumor-adjacent and tumor-blood pairs, overlap was less than that seen for tumor region pairs.

It was unsorted whole blood that yielded blood RNA, and germline DNA was also extracted. This CDR3 spans 14 amino acids. Per germline, CDR1 MNHEY and CDR2 SVGAGI. Trimming took off 5 bases at V and 4 bases at J, with 15 bases between the two ends. The chain recombines TRBV6-5 with TRBJ2-7, with D perhaps TRBD1 or TRBD2 (5 bases each). Sequencing input: peripheral blood. This TCR derives from a middle-aged man with primary liver carcinoma and hepatitis B virus infection. CDR3 nucleotide sequence: TGTGCCAGCAGTACGGACACGAGGGCTTACGAGCAGTACTTC. This encodes CASSTDTRAYEQYF.